This TCR beta chain appears in the sequencing data of a study of blood T cell repertoires in COVID-19 (TCRdb year 2020). Background on the whole study: The collaborator samples originated in the United States, Italy and Spain and spanned the acute and convalescent phases of COVID-19. Samples came from the ongoing ImmuneRACE study (first 160 participants) plus 1,254 subjects from 6 global collaborators. Where available, HLA class I and class II types were obtained from metadata supplied by the sample provider rather than from assay-based typing. The dataset comprised deeply sampled blood TCRbeta repertoires from subjects exposed to, actively infected with, or recovered from COVID-19. The prospective study material was composed of cDNA or gDNA derived from T cells, B-cell-depleted T cells, or PBMCs. Nearly every sample came with metadata listing a de-identified subject ID, COVID-19 status, age in years and sex. A freely available public database, intended as a resource for researchers studying the immune response to SARS-CoV-2, is where the repertoires were released. Broader findings and caveats from the paper: How much clinical and demographic metadata was included differed by source and by participant, and the metadata was provided uncurated.

TCRbeta CDR3 regions were amplified from genomic DNA using the immunoSEQ Assay, a bias-controlled multiplex PCR. As for the authors' bioinformatics: The number of nucleated cells in each sample was estimated by amplification of reference gene primers within the assay. To quantify the absolute abundance of each unique TCRbeta CDR3 rearrangement, sequence reads were collapsed and filtered. For each sample, productive Simpson clonality was calculated as the square root of Simpson's diversity index over productive rearrangements. The table comes from immuneACCESS by way of TCRdb, which keeps in-frame sequences with V and J called. Part of the clones is missing from these tables; in studies checked, under half for an unresolved V gene and the rest for unknown reasons. V and J calls and clone size are those listed in that table; D and trimming were worked out from the DNA. This sample holds approximately 220,000 clones; 65% to 85% were observed only once. The ten largest account for 7.9% of the sample.

About this clone itself: Its binding antigen is unknown. Within one base of it there is no much larger clone, and no base qualities were kept.

The collaborating institutions used their own protocols to collect whole blood in K2EDTA tubes. For TCRbeta analysis, collaborator samples were shipped as frozen whole blood, as isolated PBMCs, or as DNA extracted from either sample type. CDR1 and CDR2 (MNHEY, SMNVEV) derive from the germline V gene (reference sequence). V loses 6 bases at its end and J loses 1 base; junction bases beyond the gene matches: 11. The CDR3 starts with the cysteine, ends with the phenylalanine, and has 16 residues. Only the CDR3 portion is preserved as DNA: 48 bases, with reading frame beginning at the first base. Specimen: peripheral blood. The sequence was collected from a woman aged 80 or over with acute or convalescent COVID-19. Rearrangement joined TRBV27 to TRBJ2-7; TRBD1 matches 8 bases in the middle. The DNA sequence is TGTGCCAGCAGCGAACGTAGGACAGGGCGTTCCTACGAGCAGTACTTC. Its product reads: CASSERRTGRSYEQYF.